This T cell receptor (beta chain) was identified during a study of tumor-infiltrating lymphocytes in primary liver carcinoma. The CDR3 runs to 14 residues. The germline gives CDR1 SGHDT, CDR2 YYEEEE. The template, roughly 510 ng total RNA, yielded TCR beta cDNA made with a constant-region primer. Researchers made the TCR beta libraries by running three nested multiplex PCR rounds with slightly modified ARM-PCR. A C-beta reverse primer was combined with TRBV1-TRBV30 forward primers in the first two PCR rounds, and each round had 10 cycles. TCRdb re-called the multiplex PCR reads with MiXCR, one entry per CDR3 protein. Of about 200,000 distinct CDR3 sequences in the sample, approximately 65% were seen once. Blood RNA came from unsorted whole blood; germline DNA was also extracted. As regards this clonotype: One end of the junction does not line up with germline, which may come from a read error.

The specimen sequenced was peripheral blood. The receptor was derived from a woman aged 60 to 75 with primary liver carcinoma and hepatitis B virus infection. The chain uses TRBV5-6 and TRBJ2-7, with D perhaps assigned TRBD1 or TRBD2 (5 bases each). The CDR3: CAGSLQGVAYEQYF. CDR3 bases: TGTGCCGGCAGCTTGCAGGGAGTCGCCTACGAGCAGTACTTC.